What follows are 25 T cell receptor beta chains derived from one specimen sequenced in a study of shared clonotypes between healthy human individuals. Generated by immunoSEQ multiplex PCR, the TCRdb table keeps only in-frame clones and is missing some. The sample has some 530,000 clones, 81% seen once. Sequencing was carried out using PBMCs. Every receptor here comes from a woman aged 40 to 55 in good health. Some clones in this sample may be carry-over from other donors' samples.

Here the CDR3 DNA reads TGTGCCAGCAGTCGACAACCGGGACAGGGAGAGAAGGGTCATAATGAAAAACTGTTTTTT. Translating gives CASSRQPGQGEKGHNEKLFF. This chain links TRBV2 with TRBJ1-4, with TRBD1 matching 9 bases. The junction had 20 bases not matched to a gene; V was cut back by 5 bases and J by 4 bases. This CDR3 contains 20 residues. CDR1 and CDR2 (germline): SNHLY, FYNNEI. Full variable domain (rest looked up from reference TRBV2 and TRBJ1-4): EPEVTQTPSHQVTQMGQEVILRCVPISNHLYFYWYRQILGQKVEFLVSFYNNEISEKSEIFDDQFSVERPDGSNFTLKIRSTKLEDSAMYFCASSRQPGQGEKGHNEKLFFGSGTQLSVL.

The chain uses TRBV29-1 and TRBJ2-7; 8 bases line up with TRBD2. This CDR3 contains 13 residues. J lost 1 base, V lost 5 bases, and 4 bases had no gene match. Germline loops: CDR1 SQVTM, CDR2 ANQGSEA. CDR3 loop: CSVSAGGSYEQYF. DNA for the CDR3: TGCAGCGTTTCTGCGGGAGGTTCCTACGAGCAGTACTTC.

The chain combines TRBV28 with TRBJ1-2, with TRBD1 identical over 8 bases. This CDR3 is built from 14 residues. The trim removed 5 bases at V and 2 bases at J, leaving 4 bases unmatched. The V gene's germline CDR1 is MDHEN and CDR2 SYDVKM. The DNA for the CDR3 is TGTGCCAGCAGTCCGTGGACAGGGAACTATGGCTACACCTTC. Its translation is CASSPWTGNYGYTF.

The V call is TRBV28, the J call TRBJ2-1, with D perhaps given as TRBD1 or TRBD2 (6 bases each). Trimming removed 6 bases at V and 7 bases at J, with 13 bases between. This CDR3 is 13 amino acids long. Germline CDR1 MDHEN, CDR2 SYDVKM. The CDR3 here is CASREGGENEQFF. DNA of the CDR3: TGTGCCAGCAGAGAGGGGGGCGAGAATGAGCAGTTCTTC.

V gene TRBV6-1 combines with J gene TRBJ1-2; no definite D call. Germline-derived CDR1 and CDR2 are MNHNS and SASEGT. V lost 1 base to trimming and J lost 4 bases, with 7 bases between them. This CDR3 spans 13 amino acids. In DNA form, the CDR3 reads TGTGCCAGCAGTGAAGGGGGAAGCTATGGCTACACCTTC. This sequence encodes CASSEGGSYGYTF.

On this clone itself: This likely came from a read error, as a far larger clone is one base away. The conserved closing phenylalanine or tryptophan is absent in this CDR3, likely reflecting a read error. CDR3 residues: CSVSRDLNTEAFL. CDR3 in DNA: TGCAGCGTTAGCAGGGACTTGAACACTGAAGCTTTCCTT. This chain uses TRBV29-1 with TRBJ1-1; weak D call: TRBD1 (5 bases). In germline, CDR1 is SQVTM, CDR2 ANQGSEA. The CDR3 loop spans 13 amino acids. V dropped 5 bases and J dropped 0 bases, with 10 bases sitting between them.

V is TRBV4-3 and J is TRBJ2-7; weak D call: TRBD1 (5 bases). The germline CDR1 and CDR2 sequences are LGHNA and YSLEER. This CDR3 spans 15 amino acids. V gave up 4 bases and J gave up 4 bases, with 17 bases separating them. The CDR3 DNA sequence: TGCGCCAGCAGCCTCAGTCTTAGGGGCCAGTACGAGCAGTACTTC. It specifies CASSLSLRGQYEQYF.

This clone was counted a few times. V usage is TRBV5-6 and J usage is TRBJ1-1; D is ambiguous. V was clipped by 1 base and J by 4 bases, with 8 bases between them. This CDR3 contains 13 residues. Germline V gene lookup returns CDR1 SGHDT and CDR2 YYEEEE. CDR3 amino acids: CASSLRLATEAFF. DNA for the CDR3: TGTGCCAGCAGCTTGCGGCTGGCCACTGAAGCTTTCTTT.

The chain has TRBV7-6 and TRBJ2-3; D unresolved. CDR1 and CDR2 from the germline V gene are SGHVS and FNYEAQ. V lost 6 bases to trimming and J lost 4 bases, with 17 bases between them. This CDR3 region has 15 residues. The CDR3 bases are TGTGCCAGCAGTCTCACCCCCACTACAGCAGATACGCAGTATTTT. It codes for CASSLTPTTADTQYF.

The V and J genes are TRBV6-5 and TRBJ1-2, with 9 nucleotides matching TRBD1. This CDR3 has 14 amino acids. Per the germline V gene, CDR1 is MNHEY and CDR2 is SVGAGI. The J segment lost 3 bases and the V segment lost 2 bases, leaving 1 base of the junction unmatched. CDR3 bases: TGTGCCAGCAGTTACGGGACAGGGTACTATGGCTACACCTTC. This sequence encodes CASSYGTGYYGYTF.

The chain combines TRBV28 with TRBJ1-1, with D uncertain. The CDR3 covers 14 residues. With 2 bases removed from V and 5 bases from J, the gap between germline ends came to 12 bases. The germline gives CDR1 MDHEN, CDR2 SYDVKM. In DNA, the CDR3 is TGTGCCAGCAGTTTACTCCAAGTTGTGACTGAAGCTTTCTTT. It encodes CASSLLQVVTEAFF.

To note about this clone: A far larger clone is off by one base, so a read error is likely. The sample has other DNA sequences that encode this CDR3 too. The V gene is TRBV7-2, the J gene TRBJ2-5, with TRBD2 identical over 10 bases. The DNA end favors TRBJ2-7, so the J call may be wrong. The CDR3 is 16 amino acids. From germline, CDR1 is SGHTA and CDR2 FQGNSA. As DNA, the CDR3 is TGTGCTAGCAGTTCCCAGCGGCTAGCGGGAGCCTACGAGCAGTACTTC. Amino acid sequence: CASSSQRLAGAYEQYF.

This clone has only one observation. Here the CDR3 reads CASKGQTNTGELFF. In nucleotides, the CDR3 is TGCGCCAGCAAAGGACAGACCAACACCGGGGAGCTGTTTTTT. This sequence joins TRBV5-1 and TRBJ1-3; D is possibly TRBD1 (6 bases). The DNA end lines up better with TRBJ2-2; the J call may be wrong. The CDR3 runs to 14 residues. Per germline, CDR1 SGHRS and CDR2 YFSETQ.

The chain couples TRBV27 to TRBJ2-7; a possible D gene is TRBD1 (5 bases). Germline loops: CDR1 MNHEY, CDR2 SMNVEV (reference sequence). CDR3 size: 14 residues. V was trimmed by 4 bases and J by 2 bases, leaving 12 bases between them. The CDR3 reads CASSSNQGPYEQYF. CDR3 coding DNA: TGTGCCAGCAGTTCGAATCAGGGCCCCTACGAGCAGTACTTC.

The chain couples TRBV9 to TRBJ2-7, with 10 bases aligning to TRBD1. This CDR3 is 14 amino acids long. Germline assignment: CDR1 SGDLS and CDR2 YYNGEE. The J segment lost 7 bases and the V segment lost 0 bases, leaving 4 bases of the junction unmatched. CDR3 residues: CASSVVGTGEEQYF. The CDR3, as DNA: TGTGCCAGCAGCGTAGTTGGGACAGGGGAGGAGCAGTACTTC.

This chain uses TRBV28 with TRBJ2-1; D gene uncertain. Trimming took 6 bases from V and 1 from J, leaving 10 bases between them. This CDR3 is built from 14 residues. CDR1 is MDHEN and CDR2 is SYDVKM in the germline V gene. The DNA of the CDR3 is TGTGCCAGCAGCGGTGGGTTGTCCTACAATGAGCAGTTCTTC. This sequence encodes CASSGGLSYNEQFF. Combining the CDR3 with reference TRBV28 and TRBJ2-1 gives the whole variable domain DVKVTQSSRYLVKRTGEKVFLECVQDMDHENMFWYRQDPGLGLRLIYFSYDVKMKEKGDIPEGYSVSREKKERFSLILESASTNQTSMYLCASSGGLSYNEQFFGPGTRLTVL.

As for this clone: A far larger clone is off by one base, so a read error is likely. The rearrangement uses TRBV2 and TRBJ1-1; unclear D gene. Germline CDR1 SNHLY, CDR2 FYNNEI. CDR3 length: 10 residues. The CDR3 spells CASSEVESCF. CDR3 coding DNA: TGTGCCAGCAGTGAAGTCGAATCTTGCTTT.

V is TRBV5-1 and J is TRBJ2-2; D is unclear. The CDR3 is made up of 13 amino acids. The germline V and J ends were trimmed by 3 bases and 4 bases, with 7 bases remaining between them. Germline CDR1 and CDR2: SGHRS and YFSETQ. This chain's CDR3 is CASSWGLTGELFF. As DNA, the CDR3 is TGCGCCAGCAGCTGGGGTCTCACCGGGGAGCTGTTTTTT.

The sample holds a few counts of this clone. This chain links TRBV5-1 with TRBJ2-7, with TRBD2 identical over 9 bases. The germline gives CDR1 SGHRS, CDR2 YFSETQ. J was trimmed by 1 base and V by 3 bases; bases with no gene match: 11. The CDR3 length is 17 residues. CDR3 nucleotide sequence: TGCGCCAGCAGCTACGGGGCGACTAGCGGAGTATCCTACGAGCAGTACTTC. Translated, it gives CASSYGATSGVSYEQYF.

The chain has TRBV6-6 and TRBJ1-2; D is possibly TRBD1 (5 bases). The V gene lost 10 bases and the J gene lost 8 bases, with 17 bases spanning the gap. This CDR3 spans 12 amino acids. CDR1 MNHNY and CDR2 SVGAGI come from the germline V gene (reference sequence). CDR3 residues: CATSHLRDGYTF. In nucleotides, the CDR3 is TGTGCCACCTCCCACCTTAGGGACGGCTACACCTTC.

The V call is TRBV9, the J call TRBJ2-1, with 7 positions matching TRBD2. The CDR3 consists of 17 residues. V gave up 0 bases and J gave up 4 bases; unmatched junction bases: 10. The germline gives CDR1 SGDLS, CDR2 YYNGEE. DNA for the CDR3: TGTGCCAGCAGCGTAGAGGTTGGGACTATGAAATACAATGAGCAGTTCTTC. Its protein is CASSVEVGTMKYNEQFF. Full variable domain (rest looked up from reference TRBV9 and TRBJ2-1): DSGVTQTPKHLITATGQRVTLRCSPRSGDLSVYWYQQSLDQGLQFLIQYYNGEERAKGNILERFSAQQFPDLHSELNLSSLELGDSALYFCASSVEVGTMKYNEQFFGPGTRLTVL.

The gene calls are TRBV10-3 and TRBJ2-2; TRBD2 matches at 7 bases. Germline loops: CDR1 ENHRY, CDR2 SYGVKD. The CDR3 is made up of 13 amino acids. J gave up 6 bases and V 7 bases, and 5 bases lay outside the gene matches. CDR3 DNA: TGTGCCATCACTGGCGGGAGTTCCGGGGAGCTGTTTTTT. Its protein is CAITGGSSGELFF.

V usage is TRBV19 and J usage is TRBJ1-5, with 9 bases lining up with TRBD1. Looked up from germline, CDR1 is LNHDA and CDR2 is SQIVND (reference sequence). The CDR3 contains 17 residues. Germline trimming cut 5 bases from V and 0 bases from J; bases unmatched to any gene: 8. DNA for the CDR3: TGTGCCAGTAGTTCTCTTGGACAGGGGTATAGCAATCAGCCCCAGCATTTT. Its translation is CASSSLGQGYSNQPQHF. Filled out from reference TRBV19 and TRBJ1-5, the complete variable domain reads DGGITQSPKYLFRKEGQNVTLSCEQNLNHDAMYWYRQDPGQGLRLIYYSQIVNDFQKGDIAEGYSVSREKKESFPLTVTSAQKNPTAFYLCASSSLGQGYSNQPQHFGDGTRLSIL.

This clone appeared once. The sample carries other DNA sequences with the same CDR3. The rearrangement joins TRBV5-1 to TRBJ2-5; D may be TRBD2 (6 bases). This CDR3 is 15 amino acids long. With 0 bases removed from V and 5 bases from J, the gap between germline ends came to 14 bases. Germline lookup yields CDR1 SGHRS and CDR2 YFSETQ. In nucleotides, the CDR3 is TGCGCCAGCAGCTTGGCGGGAGCCGGAGGGGAGACCCAGTACTTC. Protein: CASSLAGAGGETQYF.

The chain links TRBV5-1 to TRBJ2-5; D perhaps matches TRBD1 (5 bases). Germline V gene lookup returns CDR1 SGHRS and CDR2 YFSETQ. The CDR3 loop spans 15 amino acids. V lost 4 bases, J lost 0 bases, and 13 bases lay in between. CDR3 DNA sequence: TGCGCCAGCAGCCCCCTCGACAGAGACCAAGAGACCCAGTACTTC. The encoded protein is CASSPLDRDQETQYF. Looking up the rest from reference TRBV5-1 and TRBJ2-5 gives the full variable domain: KAGVTQTPRYLIKTRGQQVTLSCSPISGHRSVSWYQQTPGQGLQFLFEYFSETQRNKGNFPGRFSGRQFSNSRSEMNVSTLELGDSALYLCASSPLDRDQETQYFGPGTRLLVL.